A single TCR beta chain is shown here with its context. Patients had resection for synchronous oligometastatic disease or delayed recurrence of a solitary brain metastasis. The data were obtained in a study of T cells in lung cancer brain metastases. Germline-derived CDR1 and CDR2 are MNHEY and SMNVEV (reference sequence). The V end lost 5 bases, the J end lost 0 bases, and 15 bases lay between the germline ends. The CDR3 runs 16 residues. Some clones are missing from TCRdb's copy, which holds only in-frame ones; the method was immunoSEQ multiplex PCR. The data contain about 3,000 clones, roughly 90% of them singletons.

The sequence was obtained from a woman aged 45-65 years with non-small cell lung cancer. Input material: tumor tissue from the primary lung tumor. The gene calls are TRBV27 and TRBJ2-3, with D tentatively TRBD2 (5 bases). CDR3 region: CASSDQDWESTDTQYF. The CDR3 DNA follows: TGTGCCAGCAGTGACCAGGATTGGGAGAGCACAGATACGCAGTATTTT.